This TCR beta chain came from a study of blood T cell repertoires in COVID-19. Residents of about two dozen US areas, aged about 18 to 89 years, made up the participants. TCRdb keeps only in-frame clones here, not all; method: immunoSEQ multiplex PCR. The table has around 250,000 clones, over 80% seen once. The CDR3 runs 15 residues. In germline, CDR1 is SGHRS, CDR2 YFSETQ. The J segment lost 5 bases and the V segment lost 0 bases, leaving 8 bases of the junction unmatched. This chain links TRBV5-1 with TRBJ2-7; 7 bases align to TRBD1. Sample: PBMCs or T cells enriched from blood (not recorded which). The clonotype originates from a human donor in a cohort exposed to, infected with or recovered from COVID-19 (not recorded which). The donor label of this sample is uncertain. CDR3 loop: CASSLGGTAGHEQYF. The CDR3 nucleotides are TGCGCCAGCAGCTTGGGGGGGACAGCCGGCCACGAGCAGTACTTC.